There are a few counts of the clone carrying this TCR beta chain. Its specificity is unknown. The CDR3 sequence is 15 residues long. Trimming at V came to 6 bases and at J to 5 bases, leaving 10 bases not matched to a gene. CDR1 and CDR2 (germline): SGHTA, FQGNSA. These data originate in a study of blood T cells in healthy people across ages. The authors ran a second PCR of about 6 to 11 cycles using a sample-barcoded 5' primer and a J-beta primer mix. Each cDNA molecule carried a tag from a template-switch adaptor that contained 12 random nucleotides. TCRdb recomputed calls from the 5' RACE reads with MiXCR, one row per CDR3 protein. Of about a million distinct CDR3 sequences in the sample, about 48% are singletons; the top ten hold roughly 12%. Points from the study as a whole: Considered underestimates were the diversity estimates obtained from one million T cells. Per-million-T-cell TCR beta diversity fell roughly linearly with age.

Roughly 10 milliliters of peripheral blood were drawn from each donor. The source material was blood. This chain connects TRBV7-2 to TRBJ2-3; 8 nucleotides align to TRBD2. The receptor was isolated from a man younger than 45 in good health. The CDR3: CASSYRGGSEDTQYF. CDR3 nucleotide sequence: TGTGCCAGCAGTTATCGGGGGGGCTCAGAAGATACGCAGTATTTT.